This is a list of T cell receptor beta chains from one sample in a study of low-dose radiotherapy and immunotherapy resistance in tumors. MiXCR, applied by TCRdb to the reads, yields one record per CDR3 protein. Among about 64,000 distinct CDR3 sequences listed, around a quarter were seen once. The input for sequencing was PBMCs, taken before treatment. The receptor set was obtained from a male donor with rectosigmoid adenocarcinoma. Each CDR3 is given with its conserved first and last residue. A D gene is named only where the DNA matches it firmly. Size is stated for part of the rows, as once, few or many counts, or as a class when the clone is expanded.

CDR3aa: CSAKTPRTGELFF
CDR3nt: TGCAGTGCTAAAACCCCCCGAACCGGGGAGCTGTTTTTT
d_gene: NA
abundance: many
v_gene: TRBV20-1
j_gene: TRBJ2-2

CDR3aa: CASSPPGASNQPQHF
CDR3nt: TGTGCCAGTAGCCCGCCAGGGGCTAGCAATCAGCCCCAGCATTTT
d_gene: NA
abundance: many
v_gene: TRBV19
j_gene: TRBJ1-5

CDR3aa: CASSASWGSDTQYF
CDR3nt: TGTGCCAGCAGCGCGAGCTGGGGGTCCGATACGCAGTATTTT
d_gene: NA
abundance: NA
v_gene: TRBV6-6
j_gene: TRBJ2-3

CDR3aa: CASTPTSGRAISYNEQFF
CDR3nt: TGTGCCAGCACCCCGACTAGCGGGAGGGCTATCTCCTACAATGAGCAGTTCTTC
d_gene: TRBD2
abundance: NA
v_gene: TRBV28
j_gene: TRBJ2-1

CDR3aa: CASKPERGIGTEAFF
CDR3nt: TGCGCCAGCAAGCCGGAACGGGGAATTGGGACTGAAGCTTTCTTT
d_gene: NA
abundance: many
v_gene: TRBV5-1
j_gene: TRBJ1-1

CDR3aa: CASSFDRNSNQPQHF
CDR3nt: TGTGCCAGCAGTTTTGACAGGAATAGCAATCAGCCCCAGCATTTT
d_gene: NA
abundance: many
v_gene: TRBV2
j_gene: TRBJ1-5

CDR3aa: CASTETGGMNTEAFF
CDR3nt: TGTGCCAGTACTGAGACAGGGGGGATGAACACTGAAGCTTTCTTT
d_gene: TRBD1
abundance: many
v_gene: TRBV28
j_gene: TRBJ1-1

CDR3aa: CASSLWRETQYF
CDR3nt: TGTGCCAGCAGTTTATGGCGTGAGACCCAGTACTTC
d_gene: NA
abundance: NA
v_gene: TRBV28
j_gene: TRBJ2-5

CDR3aa: CASSPFRTGDAEAFF
CDR3nt: TGTGCCAGCAGCCCGTTCCGGACGGGGGATGCTGAAGCTTTCTTT
d_gene: NA
abundance: many
v_gene: TRBV28
j_gene: TRBJ1-1

CDR3aa: CSATGTEAKNIQYF
CDR3nt: TGCAGTGCGACCGGGACAGAAGCCAAAAACATTCAGTACTTC
d_gene: TRBD1
abundance: many
v_gene: TRBV20-1
j_gene: TRBJ2-4

CDR3aa: CASSRPQGAGTRQETQYF
CDR3nt: TGTGCCAGCAGCCGCCCCCAGGGGGCGGGTACACGCCAAGAGACCCAGTACTTC
d_gene: TRBD1
abundance: many
v_gene: TRBV28
j_gene: TRBJ2-5

CDR3aa: CASKVSGSRGPYNEQFF
CDR3nt: TGTGCCAGCAAAGTTAGCGGGAGTCGGGGCCCCTACAATGAGCAGTTCTTC
d_gene: TRBD2
abundance: many
v_gene: TRBV6-2/TRBV6-3
j_gene: TRBJ2-1

CDR3aa: CASSATGTGSYEQYF
CDR3nt: TGTGCCAGCAGCGCTACCGGGACAGGGAGTTACGAGCAGTACTTC
d_gene: TRBD1
abundance: many
v_gene: TRBV28
j_gene: TRBJ2-7

CDR3aa: CASSASGGPGELFF
CDR3nt: TGTGCCAGCAGCGCCAGTGGGGGACCCGGGGAGCTGTTTTTT
d_gene: NA
abundance: many
v_gene: TRBV7-9
j_gene: TRBJ2-2

CDR3aa: CASSSSGTDTQYF
CDR3nt: TGTGCCAGCAGTTCCTCCGGCACAGATACGCAGTATTTT
d_gene: NA
abundance: many
v_gene: TRBV12-3/TRBV12-4
j_gene: TRBJ2-3

CDR3aa: CASSLELAGVRGYEQYF
CDR3nt: TGTGCCAGCAGCTTAGAGTTAGCGGGAGTTCGGGGCTACGAGCAGTACTTC
d_gene: TRBD2
abundance: many
v_gene: TRBV7-9
j_gene: TRBJ2-7

CDR3aa: CASSSLWPTGSYELYF
CDR3nt: TGTGCCAGCAGTTCCCTGTGGCCGACAGGCTCCTACGAGCTGTACTTC
d_gene: NA
abundance: NA
v_gene: TRBV27
j_gene: TRBJ2-7

CDR3aa: CASSIKGQGNTEAFF
CDR3nt: TGTGCCAGTAGTATAAAAGGACAGGGGAACACTGAAGCTTTCTTT
d_gene: TRBD1
abundance: NA
v_gene: TRBV19
j_gene: TRBJ1-1

CDR3aa: CASSQSRSSSYEQYF
CDR3nt: TGCGCCAGCAGTCAATCTAGGTCTAGCTCCTACGAGCAGTACTTC
d_gene: NA
abundance: many
v_gene: TRBV23-1
j_gene: TRBJ2-7

CDR3aa: CSVVVIPGAGGNEQFF
CDR3nt: TGCAGCGTTGTAGTAATACCGGGGGCTGGAGGGAATGAGCAGTTCTTC
d_gene: NA
abundance: many
v_gene: TRBV29-1
j_gene: TRBJ2-1

CDR3aa: CASSGVSGANVLTF
CDR3nt: TGTGCCAGCAGTGGAGTCTCTGGGGCCAACGTCCTGACTTTC
d_gene: NA
abundance: many
v_gene: TRBV6-2/TRBV6-3
j_gene: TRBJ2-6

CDR3aa: CASSAPGVEQYF
CDR3nt: TGTGCCAGTAGTGCCCCCGGGGTCGAGCAGTACTTC
d_gene: NA
abundance: many
v_gene: TRBV19
j_gene: TRBJ2-7

CDR3aa: CASFTGDEFF
CDR3nt: TGTGCCAGCTTCACAGGTGATGAGTTCTTC
d_gene: NA
abundance: NA
v_gene: TRBV21-1
j_gene: TRBJ2-1

CDR3aa: CASGKTSNEQFF
CDR3nt: TGTGCCAGCGGAAAGACAAGCAATGAGCAGTTCTTC
d_gene: NA
abundance: NA
v_gene: TRBV12-3/TRBV12-4
j_gene: TRBJ2-1

CDR3aa: CASSRTTSGYEQYF
CDR3nt: TGTGCCAGCAGCCGGACTACTAGCGGCTACGAGCAGTACTTC
d_gene: TRBD2
abundance: NA
v_gene: TRBV11-2
j_gene: TRBJ2-7

CDR3aa: CASRAGGMSQPQHF
CDR3nt: TGTGCCAGCAGGGCGGGGGGTATGAGTCAGCCCCAGCATTTT
d_gene: NA
abundance: many
v_gene: TRBV6-6
j_gene: TRBJ1-5

CDR3aa: CASSIGTGRTEAFF
CDR3nt: TGTGCCAGCAGCATCGGGACAGGGAGGACTGAAGCTTTCTTT
d_gene: TRBD1
abundance: many
v_gene: TRBV12-3/TRBV12-4
j_gene: TRBJ1-1

CDR3aa: CSARDPLSGGQYF
CDR3nt: TGCAGTGCTAGAGATCCGTTGTCCGGGGGGCAGTATTTT
d_gene: NA
abundance: NA
v_gene: TRBV20-1
j_gene: TRBJ2-3

CDR3aa: CASSLTGTGNQPQHF
CDR3nt: TGTGCCAGCAGTCTCACCGGGACAGGGAATCAGCCCCAGCATTTT
d_gene: TRBD1
abundance: many
v_gene: TRBV28
j_gene: TRBJ1-5

CDR3aa: CATSRSGELFF
CDR3nt: TGTGCCACCAGTCGGTCCGGGGAGCTGTTTTTT
d_gene: NA
abundance: NA
v_gene: TRBV24-1
j_gene: TRBJ2-2

CDR3aa: CASSLNTGETEAFF
CDR3nt: TGTGCCAGCAGCCTTAACACAGGGGAGACTGAAGCTTTCTTT
d_gene: TRBD1
abundance: many
v_gene: TRBV7-2
j_gene: TRBJ1-1

CDR3aa: CASSLTGVGEQYF
CDR3nt: TGTGCCAGCAGCTTGACAGGCGTGGGCGAGCAGTACTTC
d_gene: NA
abundance: many
v_gene: TRBV7-9
j_gene: TRBJ2-7

CDR3aa: CAISEIAGDTGELFF
CDR3nt: TGTGCCATCAGTGAGATAGCGGGGGATACCGGGGAGCTGTTTTTT
d_gene: TRBD2
abundance: NA
v_gene: TRBV10-3
j_gene: TRBJ2-2

CDR3aa: CASNQGGGLYNEQFF
CDR3nt: TGTGCCAGCAACCAGGGAGGGGGGCTCTACAATGAGCAGTTCTTC
d_gene: NA
abundance: many
v_gene: TRBV27
j_gene: TRBJ2-1

CDR3aa: CASSYSNPGARTEAFF
CDR3nt: TGTGCCAGCAGTTACTCGAATCCGGGGGCGAGAACTGAAGCTTTCTTT
d_gene: NA
abundance: once
v_gene: TRBV6-5
j_gene: TRBJ1-1

CDR3aa: CASRDGNYEQYF
CDR3nt: TGTGCCAGCAGGGACGGGAATTACGAGCAGTACTTC
d_gene: NA
abundance: many
v_gene: TRBV27
j_gene: TRBJ2-7

CDR3aa: CASSPRGVGLVNEKLFF
CDR3nt: TGCGCCAGCAGCCCAAGGGGAGTCGGCCTTGTGAATGAAAAACTGTTTTTT
d_gene: NA
abundance: many
v_gene: TRBV4-3
j_gene: TRBJ1-4

CDR3aa: CASSSDLAGTSYNEQFF
CDR3nt: TGTGCCAGCAGTTCCGACCTAGCGGGAACCTCCTACAATGAGCAGTTCTTC
d_gene: TRBD2
abundance: many
v_gene: TRBV6-2/TRBV6-3
j_gene: TRBJ2-1

CDR3aa: CASSYPTKGTASYEQYF
CDR3nt: TGTGCCAGCAGTTACCCAACGAAGGGGACAGCCTCCTACGAGCAGTACTTC
d_gene: TRBD1
abundance: many
v_gene: TRBV6-2/TRBV6-3
j_gene: TRBJ2-7

CDR3aa: CASRGGDYSNQPQHF
CDR3nt: TGTGCCAGCAGGGGGGGAGATTATAGCAATCAGCCCCAGCATTTT
d_gene: NA
abundance: many
v_gene: TRBV27
j_gene: TRBJ1-5

CDR3aa: CASTGTGVVEQYF
CDR3nt: TGCGCCAGCACCGGGACAGGGGTCGTCGAGCAGTACTTC
d_gene: TRBD1
abundance: many
v_gene: TRBV5-1
j_gene: TRBJ2-7

CDR3aa: CASNPRGNTEAFF
CDR3nt: TGTGCCAGCAACCCTAGGGGGAACACTGAAGCTTTCTTT
d_gene: NA
abundance: many
v_gene: TRBV28
j_gene: TRBJ1-1